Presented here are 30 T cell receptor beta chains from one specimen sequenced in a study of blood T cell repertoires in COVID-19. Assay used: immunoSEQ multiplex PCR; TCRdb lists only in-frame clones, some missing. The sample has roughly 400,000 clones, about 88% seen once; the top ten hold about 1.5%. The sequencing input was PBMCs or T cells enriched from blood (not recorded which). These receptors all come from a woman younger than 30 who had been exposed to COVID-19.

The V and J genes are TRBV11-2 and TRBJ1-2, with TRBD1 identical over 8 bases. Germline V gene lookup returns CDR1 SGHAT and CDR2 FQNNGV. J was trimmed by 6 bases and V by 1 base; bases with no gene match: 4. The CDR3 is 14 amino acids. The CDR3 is CASSLGQGIDGYTF. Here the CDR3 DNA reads TGTGCCAGCAGCTTAGGACAGGGGATTGATGGCTACACCTTC.

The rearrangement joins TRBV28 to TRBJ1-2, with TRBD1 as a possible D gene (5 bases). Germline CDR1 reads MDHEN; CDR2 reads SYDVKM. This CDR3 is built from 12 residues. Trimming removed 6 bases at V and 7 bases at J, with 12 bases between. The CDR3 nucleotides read TGTGCCAGCAGGCAGGGAAATGTTGGCTACACCTTC. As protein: CASRQGNVGYTF.

CDR3 amino acids: CASRGVAGTDTQYF. The CDR3 DNA follows: TGCGCCAGCAGAGGTGTAGCGGGAACGGATACGCAGTATTTT. This rearrangement joins TRBV5-1 to TRBJ2-3; 8 bases match TRBD2. Trimming at V came to 5 bases and at J to 6 bases, leaving 8 bases not matched to a gene. Germline V gives CDR1 SGHRS, CDR2 YFSETQ. CDR3 length: 14 amino acids.

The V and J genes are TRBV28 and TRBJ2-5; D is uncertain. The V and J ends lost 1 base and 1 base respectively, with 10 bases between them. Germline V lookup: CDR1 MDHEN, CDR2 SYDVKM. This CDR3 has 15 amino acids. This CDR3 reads CASSLSSRSQETQYF. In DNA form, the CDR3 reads TGTGCCAGCAGTTTATCTTCCAGATCCCAAGAGACCCAGTACTTC.

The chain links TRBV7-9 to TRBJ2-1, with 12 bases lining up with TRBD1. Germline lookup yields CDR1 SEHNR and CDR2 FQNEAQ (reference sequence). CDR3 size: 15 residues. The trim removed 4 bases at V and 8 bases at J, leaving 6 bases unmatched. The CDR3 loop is CASSSGTGGEDEQFF. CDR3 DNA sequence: TGTGCCAGCAGCTCCGGGACAGGGGGCGAGGATGAGCAGTTCTTC.

The CDR3 spells CASSRETLFYEQYF. DNA of the CDR3: TGTGCCAGCAGCCGGGAAACCCTGTTTTACGAGCAGTACTTC. The gene calls are TRBV5-8 and TRBJ2-7; tentative D call: TRBD2 (5 bases). The CDR3 has 14 residues. V gave up 4 bases and J gave up 4 bases, with 15 bases separating them. The V gene's germline CDR1 is SGHTS and CDR2 YDEGEE.

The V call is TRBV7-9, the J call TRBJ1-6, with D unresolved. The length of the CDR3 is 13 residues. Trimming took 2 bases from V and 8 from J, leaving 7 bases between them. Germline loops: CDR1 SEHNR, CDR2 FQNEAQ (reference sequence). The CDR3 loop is CASSLQLYSPLHF. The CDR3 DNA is TGTGCCAGCAGCTTACAGTTATATTCACCCCTCCACTTT.

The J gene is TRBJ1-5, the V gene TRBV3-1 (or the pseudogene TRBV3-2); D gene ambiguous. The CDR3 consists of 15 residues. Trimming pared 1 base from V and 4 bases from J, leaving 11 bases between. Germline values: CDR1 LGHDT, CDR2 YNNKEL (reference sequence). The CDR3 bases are TGTGCCAGCAGCCAAGGCTCCATAGAGAATCAGCCCCAGCATTTT. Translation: CASSQGSIENQPQHF.

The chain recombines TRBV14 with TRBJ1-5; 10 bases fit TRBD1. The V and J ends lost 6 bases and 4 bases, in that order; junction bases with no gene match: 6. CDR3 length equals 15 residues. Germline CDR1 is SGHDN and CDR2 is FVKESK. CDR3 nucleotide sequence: TGTGCCAGCAGTGCCGGGACAGGGGTAAATCAGCCCCAGCATTTT. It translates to CASSAGTGVNQPQHF.

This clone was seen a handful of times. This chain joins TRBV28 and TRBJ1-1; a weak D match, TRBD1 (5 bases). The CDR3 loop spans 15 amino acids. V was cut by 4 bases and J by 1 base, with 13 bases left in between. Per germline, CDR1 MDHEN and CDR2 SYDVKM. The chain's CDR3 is CASSWLRDSNTEAFF. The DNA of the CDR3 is TGTGCCAGCAGTTGGCTCAGGGATTCGAACACTGAAGCTTTCTTT.

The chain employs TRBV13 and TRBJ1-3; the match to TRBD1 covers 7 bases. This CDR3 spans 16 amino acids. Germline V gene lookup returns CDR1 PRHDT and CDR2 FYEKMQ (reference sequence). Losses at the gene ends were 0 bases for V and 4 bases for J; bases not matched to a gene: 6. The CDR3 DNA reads TGTGCCAGCAGCTTAGGGCGAGGGGGCGTAGGAAACACCATATATTTT. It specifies CASSLGRGGVGNTIYF.

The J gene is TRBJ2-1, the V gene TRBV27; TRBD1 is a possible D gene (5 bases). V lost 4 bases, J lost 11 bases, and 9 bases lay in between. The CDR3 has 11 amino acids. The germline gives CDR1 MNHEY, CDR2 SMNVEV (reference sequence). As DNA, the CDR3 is TGTGCCAGCAGTTGGGGCGCCCAGCAGTTCTTC. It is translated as CASSWGAQQFF.

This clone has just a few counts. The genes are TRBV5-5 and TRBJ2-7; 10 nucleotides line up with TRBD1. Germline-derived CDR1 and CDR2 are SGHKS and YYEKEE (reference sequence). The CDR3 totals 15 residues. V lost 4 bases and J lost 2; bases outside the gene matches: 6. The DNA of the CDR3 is TGTGCCAGCAGCCTGAGGACAGGGGGACCCTACGAGCAGTACTTC. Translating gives CASSLRTGGPYEQYF.

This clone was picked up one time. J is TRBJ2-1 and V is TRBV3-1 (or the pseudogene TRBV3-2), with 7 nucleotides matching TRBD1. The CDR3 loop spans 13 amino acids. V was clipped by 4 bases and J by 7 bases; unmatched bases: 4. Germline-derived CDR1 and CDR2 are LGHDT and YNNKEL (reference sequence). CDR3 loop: CASSRRGFNEQFF. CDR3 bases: TGTGCCAGCAGCCGCAGGGGGTTTAATGAGCAGTTCTTC.

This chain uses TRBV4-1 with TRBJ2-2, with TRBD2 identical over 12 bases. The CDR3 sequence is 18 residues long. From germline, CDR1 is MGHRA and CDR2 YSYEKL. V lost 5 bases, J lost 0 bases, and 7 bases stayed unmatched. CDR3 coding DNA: TGCGCCAGCAGCGTTGGGCTAGCGGGAGGGTCGAACACCGGGGAGCTGTTTTTT. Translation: CASSVGLAGGSNTGELFF.

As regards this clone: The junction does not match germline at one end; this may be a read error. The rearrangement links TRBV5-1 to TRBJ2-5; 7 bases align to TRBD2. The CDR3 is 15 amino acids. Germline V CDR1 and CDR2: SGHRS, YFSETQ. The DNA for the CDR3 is TGCGCCAGCAGATTGGAGCGGGACTACCAAGAGACCCAGTACTTC. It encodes CASRLERDYQETQYF.

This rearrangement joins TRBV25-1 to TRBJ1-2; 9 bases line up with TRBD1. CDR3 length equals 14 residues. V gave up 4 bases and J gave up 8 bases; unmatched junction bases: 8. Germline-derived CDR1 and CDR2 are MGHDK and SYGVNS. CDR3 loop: CASSAPGQGYGYTF. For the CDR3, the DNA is TGTGCCAGCAGTGCCCCGGGACAGGGATACGGCTACACCTTC.

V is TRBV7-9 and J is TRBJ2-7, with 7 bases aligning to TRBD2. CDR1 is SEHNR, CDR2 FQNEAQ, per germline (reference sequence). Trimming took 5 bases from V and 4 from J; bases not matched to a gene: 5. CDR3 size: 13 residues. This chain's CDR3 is CASSPGGYYEQYF. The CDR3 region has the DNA TGTGCCAGCAGCCCGGGAGGATATTACGAGCAGTACTTC.

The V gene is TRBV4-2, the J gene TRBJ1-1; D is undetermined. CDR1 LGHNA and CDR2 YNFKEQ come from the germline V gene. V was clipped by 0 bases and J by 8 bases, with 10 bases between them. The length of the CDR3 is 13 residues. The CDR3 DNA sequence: TGTGCCAGCAGCCAAGATTACGGCGGGGAAGCTTTCTTT. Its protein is CASSQDYGGEAFF.

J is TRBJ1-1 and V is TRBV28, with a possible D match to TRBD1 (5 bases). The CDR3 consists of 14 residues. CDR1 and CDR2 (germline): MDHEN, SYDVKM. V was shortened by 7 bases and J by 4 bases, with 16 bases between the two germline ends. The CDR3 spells CASKWSSQGTEAFF. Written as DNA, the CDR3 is TGTGCCAGCAAGTGGAGCAGCCAGGGCACTGAAGCTTTCTTT. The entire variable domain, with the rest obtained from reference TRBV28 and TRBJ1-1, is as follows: DVKVTQSSRYLVKRTGEKVFLECVQDMDHENMFWYRQDPGLGLRLIYFSYDVKMKEKGDIPEGYSVSREKKERFSLILESASTNQTSMYLCASKWSSQGTEAFFGQGTRLTVV.

The CDR3 region has the DNA TGTGCCAGCAGCTCCTGGACAGGACCTTCAACCTTC. This codes for CASSSWTGPSTF. The chain combines TRBV5-4 with TRBJ1-2, with 7 bases lining up with TRBD1. Germline CDR1 reads SGHNT; CDR2 reads YYREEE (reference sequence). Trimming at V came to 3 bases and at J to 14 bases, leaving 10 bases not matched to a gene. CDR3 length equals 12 residues.

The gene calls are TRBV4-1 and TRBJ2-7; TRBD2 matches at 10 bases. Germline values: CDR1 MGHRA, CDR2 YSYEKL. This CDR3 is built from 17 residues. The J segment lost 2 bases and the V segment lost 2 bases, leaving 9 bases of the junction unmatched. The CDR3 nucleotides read TGCGCCAGCAGCCAATTCATAGGGACTAGCGCTACCTACGAGCAGTACTTC. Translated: CASSQFIGTSATYEQYF.

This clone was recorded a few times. The CDR3 sequence: CASSLVPGDSNYGYTF. CDR3 nucleotides: TGTGCCAGCAGCTTAGTGCCGGGTGACAGTAACTATGGCTACACCTTC. V gene TRBV11-3 combines with J gene TRBJ1-2; perhaps TRBD1 as D (5 bases). Per the germline V gene, CDR1 is SGHNT and CDR2 is YENEEA. V dropped 1 base and J dropped 1 base, with 13 bases sitting between them. This CDR3 comprises 16 residues. Full variable domain (remainder filled in from reference TRBV11-3 and TRBJ1-2): EAGVVQSPRYKIIEKKQPVAFWCNPISGHNTLYWYLQNLGQGPELLIRYENEEAVDDSQLPKDRFSAERLKGVDSTLKIQPAELGDSAVYLCASSLVPGDSNYGYTFGSGTRLTVV.

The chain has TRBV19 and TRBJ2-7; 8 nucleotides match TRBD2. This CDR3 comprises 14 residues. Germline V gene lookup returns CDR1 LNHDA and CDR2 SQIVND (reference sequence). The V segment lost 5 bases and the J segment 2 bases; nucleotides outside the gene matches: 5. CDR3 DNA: TGTGCCAGTAGTGCCGGGACTAGGGCCTACGAGCAGTACTTC. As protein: CASSAGTRAYEQYF.

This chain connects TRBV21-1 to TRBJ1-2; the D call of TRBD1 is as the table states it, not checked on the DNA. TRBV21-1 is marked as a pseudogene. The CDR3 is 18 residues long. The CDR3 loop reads CASSKASHDSLDNYGYTF. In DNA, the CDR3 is TGTGCCAGCAGCAAAGCTTCTCATGACAGCCTTGATAACTATGGCTACACCTTC.

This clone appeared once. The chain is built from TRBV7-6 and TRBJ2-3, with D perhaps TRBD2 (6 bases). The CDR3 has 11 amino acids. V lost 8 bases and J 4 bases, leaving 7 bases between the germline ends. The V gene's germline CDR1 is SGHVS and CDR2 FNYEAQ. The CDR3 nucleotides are TGTGCCAGCCGGGGGTCAGATACGCAGTATTTT. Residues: CASRGSDTQYF.

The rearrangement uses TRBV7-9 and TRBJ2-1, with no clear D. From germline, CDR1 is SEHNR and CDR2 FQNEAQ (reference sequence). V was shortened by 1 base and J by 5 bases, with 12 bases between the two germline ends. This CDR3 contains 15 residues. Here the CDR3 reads CASSLVGSRDNEQFF. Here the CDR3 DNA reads TGTGCCAGCAGCTTAGTTGGTTCGAGAGACAATGAGCAGTTCTTC.

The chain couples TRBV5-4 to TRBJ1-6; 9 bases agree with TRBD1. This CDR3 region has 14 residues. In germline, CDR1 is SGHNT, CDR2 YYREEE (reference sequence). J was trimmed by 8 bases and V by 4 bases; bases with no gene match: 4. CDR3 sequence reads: CASSGGQGHSPLHF. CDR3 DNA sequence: TGTGCCAGCAGCGGGGGACAGGGTCATTCACCCCTCCACTTT.

The CDR3 sequence: CASSYSGTGDEKLFF. The CDR3 nucleotides are TGTGCCAGCAGTTACTCGGGGACAGGAGATGAAAAACTGTTTTTT. This chain connects TRBV6-5 to TRBJ1-4, with 8 bases fitting TRBD1. The trim removed 0 bases at V and 6 bases at J, leaving 3 bases unmatched. The CDR3 totals 15 residues. Germline V gives CDR1 MNHEY, CDR2 SVGAGI.

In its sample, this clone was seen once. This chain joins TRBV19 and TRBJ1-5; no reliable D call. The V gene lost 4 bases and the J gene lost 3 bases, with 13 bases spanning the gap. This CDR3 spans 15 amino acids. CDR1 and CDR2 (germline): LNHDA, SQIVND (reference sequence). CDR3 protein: CASSRLGQNNQPQHF. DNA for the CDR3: TGTGCCAGTAGTAGGTTGGGCCAGAACAATCAGCCCCAGCATTTT.